This T cell receptor beta chain was recovered during a study of cytomegalovirus exposure and HLA in healthy donors. The study's findings and limits: TCR beta sequences numbering around 15,000 were associated with HLA alleles at 0.05 false discovery rate in a later analysis. HLA restriction was apparent for most CMV-associated TCR beta chains in a later analysis.

A multiplex PCR was run with 60 Vbeta primers and 13 Jbeta primers. Measured with immunoSEQ multiplex PCR; TCRdb has only the in-frame clones, and not every one. This table has 90,000 to 130,000 clones, about four fifths appearing once. From germline, CDR1 is SQVTM and CDR2 ANQGSEA. The J segment lost 5 bases and the V segment lost 4 bases, leaving 6 bases of the junction unmatched. The CDR3 is 13 residues long. Concerning this clone itself: Its antigen is undetermined.

The TCR originated in a woman aged 55 to 70 in good health and CMV-seropositive. Material for sequencing was PBMCs. The chain has TRBV29-1 and TRBJ2-3, with TRBD1 matching 7 bases. In DNA, the CDR3 is TGCAGCGTTGGTAAGGGGGCCGGAGATACGCAGTATTTT. Translating gives CSVGKGAGDTQYF.